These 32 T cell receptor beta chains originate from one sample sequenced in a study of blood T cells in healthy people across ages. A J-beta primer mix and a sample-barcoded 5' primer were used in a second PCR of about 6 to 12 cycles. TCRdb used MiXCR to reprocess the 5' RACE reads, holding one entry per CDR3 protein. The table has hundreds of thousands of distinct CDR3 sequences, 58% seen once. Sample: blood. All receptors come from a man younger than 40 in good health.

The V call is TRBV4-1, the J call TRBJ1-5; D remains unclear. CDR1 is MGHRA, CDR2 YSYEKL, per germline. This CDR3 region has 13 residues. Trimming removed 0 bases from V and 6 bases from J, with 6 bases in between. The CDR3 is CASSQDTVQPQHF. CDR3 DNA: TGCGCCAGCAGCCAAGATACGGTTCAGCCCCAGCATTTT.

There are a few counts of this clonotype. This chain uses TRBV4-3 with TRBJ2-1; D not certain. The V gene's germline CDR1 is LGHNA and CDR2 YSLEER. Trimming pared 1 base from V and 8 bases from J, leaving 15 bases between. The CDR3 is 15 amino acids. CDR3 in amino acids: CASSQGTGKGDEQFF. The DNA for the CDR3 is TGCGCCAGCAGCCAAGGTACGGGCAAGGGTGATGAGCAGTTCTTC.

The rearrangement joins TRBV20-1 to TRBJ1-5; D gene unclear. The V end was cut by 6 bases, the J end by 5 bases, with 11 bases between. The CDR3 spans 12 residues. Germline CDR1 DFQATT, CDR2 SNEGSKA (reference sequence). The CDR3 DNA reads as TGCAGTGCGTGGCATTCCGATCAGCCCCAGCATTTT. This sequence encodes CSAWHSDQPQHF.

CDR3 coding DNA: TGTGCCAGCAGCCGCCGGGACACCCTATCATCTGGGGCCAACGTCCTGACTTTC. Translating it yields CASSRRDTLSSGANVLTF. The chain couples TRBV28 to TRBJ2-6, with D maybe TRBD1 (6 bases). This CDR3 region has 18 residues. Germline CDR1 and CDR2: MDHEN and SYDVKM. V was clipped by 6 bases and J by 1 base, with 19 bases between them.

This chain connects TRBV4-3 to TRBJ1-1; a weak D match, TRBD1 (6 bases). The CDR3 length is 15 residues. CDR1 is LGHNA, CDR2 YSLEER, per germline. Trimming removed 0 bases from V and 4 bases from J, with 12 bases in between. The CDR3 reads CASSQEWTESTEAFF. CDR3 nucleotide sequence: TGCGCCAGCAGCCAAGAGTGGACAGAGAGCACTGAAGCTTTCTTT.

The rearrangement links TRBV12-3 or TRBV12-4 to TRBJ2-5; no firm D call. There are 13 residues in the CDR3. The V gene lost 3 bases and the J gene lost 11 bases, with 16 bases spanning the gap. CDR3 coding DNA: TGTGCCAGCAGTTTCGGGCCCCTAAATGAGCAGTACTTC. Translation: CASSFGPLNEQYF.

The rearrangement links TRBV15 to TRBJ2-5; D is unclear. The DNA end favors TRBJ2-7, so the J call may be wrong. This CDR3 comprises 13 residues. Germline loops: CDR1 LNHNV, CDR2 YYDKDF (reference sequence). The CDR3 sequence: CATSTVRAGEQYF. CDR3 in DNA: TGTGCCACCAGCACCGTAAGGGCAGGCGAGCAGTACTTC.

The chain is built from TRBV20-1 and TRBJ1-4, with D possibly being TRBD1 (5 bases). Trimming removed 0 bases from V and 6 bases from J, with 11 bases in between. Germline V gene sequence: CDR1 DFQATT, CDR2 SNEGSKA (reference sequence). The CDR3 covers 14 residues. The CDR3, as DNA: TGCAGTGCTAGAGATCCCCGCAGGGATGAAAAACTGTTTTTT. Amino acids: CSARDPRRDEKLFF.

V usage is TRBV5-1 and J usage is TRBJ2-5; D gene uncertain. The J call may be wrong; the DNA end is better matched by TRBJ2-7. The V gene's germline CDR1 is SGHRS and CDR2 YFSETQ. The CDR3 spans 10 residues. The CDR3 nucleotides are TGCGCCAGATCCCTTTACGAGCAGTACTTC. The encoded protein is CARSLYEQYF.

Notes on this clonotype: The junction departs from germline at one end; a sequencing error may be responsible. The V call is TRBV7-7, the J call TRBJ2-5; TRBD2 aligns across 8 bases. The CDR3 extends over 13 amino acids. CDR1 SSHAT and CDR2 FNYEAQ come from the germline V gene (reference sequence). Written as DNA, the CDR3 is TGTGCTAGCAGCGCTCTAGCGGGAGAGACCCAGTACTTC. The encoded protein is CASSALAGETQYF.

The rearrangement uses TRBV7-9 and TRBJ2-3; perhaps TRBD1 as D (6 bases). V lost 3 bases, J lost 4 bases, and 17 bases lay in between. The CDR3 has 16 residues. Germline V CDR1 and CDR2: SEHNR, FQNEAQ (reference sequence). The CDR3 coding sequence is TGTGCCAGCAGCTTTAGGACAGACCCAAGGGCAGATACGCAGTATTTT. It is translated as CASSFRTDPRADTQYF.

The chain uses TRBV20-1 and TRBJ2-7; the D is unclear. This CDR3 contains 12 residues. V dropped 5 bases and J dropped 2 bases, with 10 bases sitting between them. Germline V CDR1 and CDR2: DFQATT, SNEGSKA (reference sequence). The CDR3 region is CSARRTTYEQYF. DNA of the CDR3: TGCAGTGCTCGCAGAACGACCTACGAGCAGTACTTC.

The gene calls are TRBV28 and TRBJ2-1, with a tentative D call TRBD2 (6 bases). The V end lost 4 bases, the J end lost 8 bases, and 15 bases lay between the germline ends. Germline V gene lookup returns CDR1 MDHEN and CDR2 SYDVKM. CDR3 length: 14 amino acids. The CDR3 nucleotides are TGTGCCAGCAGTTCCGGGGGTTTGAGCTATGAGCAGTTCTTC. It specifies CASSSGGLSYEQFF.

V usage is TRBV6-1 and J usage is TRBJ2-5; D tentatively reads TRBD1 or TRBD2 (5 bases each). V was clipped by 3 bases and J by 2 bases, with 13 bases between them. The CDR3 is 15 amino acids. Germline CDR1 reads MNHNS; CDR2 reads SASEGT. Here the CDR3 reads CASSDPWGPQETQYF. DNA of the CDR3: TGTGCCAGCAGTGACCCATGGGGACCTCAAGAGACCCAGTACTTC.

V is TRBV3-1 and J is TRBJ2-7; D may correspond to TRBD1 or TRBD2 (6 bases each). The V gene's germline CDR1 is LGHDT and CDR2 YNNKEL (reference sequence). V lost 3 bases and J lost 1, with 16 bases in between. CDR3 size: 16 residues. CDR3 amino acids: CASSQRGGGHSYEQYF. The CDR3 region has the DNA TGTGCCAGCAGCCAGCGGGGTGGGGGGCATTCCTACGAGCAGTACTTC.

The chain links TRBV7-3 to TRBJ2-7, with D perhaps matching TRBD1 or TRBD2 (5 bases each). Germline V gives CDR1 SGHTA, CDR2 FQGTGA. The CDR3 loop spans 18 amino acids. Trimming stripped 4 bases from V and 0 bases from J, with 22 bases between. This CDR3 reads CASSSRTEPGSSSYEQYF. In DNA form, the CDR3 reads TGTGCCAGCAGCTCCAGGACCGAACCAGGGAGTAGCTCCTACGAGCAGTACTTC.

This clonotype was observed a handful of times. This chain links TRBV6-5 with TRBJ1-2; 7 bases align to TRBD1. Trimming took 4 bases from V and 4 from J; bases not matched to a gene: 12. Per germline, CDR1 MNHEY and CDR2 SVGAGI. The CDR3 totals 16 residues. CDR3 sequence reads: CASSSEGQSSGYGYTF. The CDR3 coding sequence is TGTGCCAGCAGTTCCGAGGGACAGTCCTCGGGCTATGGCTACACCTTC.

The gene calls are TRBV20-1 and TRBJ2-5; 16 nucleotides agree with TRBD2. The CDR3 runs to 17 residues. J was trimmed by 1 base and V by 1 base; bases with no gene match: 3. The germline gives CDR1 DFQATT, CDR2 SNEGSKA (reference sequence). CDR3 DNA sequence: TGCAGTGCTAGAGGGGGACTAGCGGGAGGGCCCCAAGAGACCCAGTACTTC. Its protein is CSARGGLAGGPQETQYF.

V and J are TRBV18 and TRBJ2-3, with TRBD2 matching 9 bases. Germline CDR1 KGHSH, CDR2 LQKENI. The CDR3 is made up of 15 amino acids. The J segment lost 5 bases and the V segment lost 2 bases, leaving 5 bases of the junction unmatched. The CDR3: CASSPGIAGEDTQYF. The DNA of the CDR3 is TGTGCCAGCTCACCAGGGATAGCGGGAGAAGATACGCAGTATTTT.

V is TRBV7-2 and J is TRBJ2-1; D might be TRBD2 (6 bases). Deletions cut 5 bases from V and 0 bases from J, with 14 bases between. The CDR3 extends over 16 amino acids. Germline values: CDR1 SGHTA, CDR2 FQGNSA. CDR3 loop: CASSPRDGSSYNEQFF. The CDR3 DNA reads TGTGCCAGCAGCCCCAGGGACGGGAGCTCCTACAATGAGCAGTTCTTC.

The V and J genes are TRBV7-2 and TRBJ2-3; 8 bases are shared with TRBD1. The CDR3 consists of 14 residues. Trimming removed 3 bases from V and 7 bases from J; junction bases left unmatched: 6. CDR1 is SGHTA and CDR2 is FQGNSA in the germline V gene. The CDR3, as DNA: TGTGCCAGCAGCTTGACAGGGGTCAGGAATACGCAGTATTTT. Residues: CASSLTGVRNTQYF.

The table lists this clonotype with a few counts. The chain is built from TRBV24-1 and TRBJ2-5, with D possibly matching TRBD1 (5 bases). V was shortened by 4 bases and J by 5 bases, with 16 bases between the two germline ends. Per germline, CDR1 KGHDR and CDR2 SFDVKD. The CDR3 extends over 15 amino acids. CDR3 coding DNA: TGTGCCACCAGTGAAAGGGGCAGCCCTAGGGAGACCCAGTACTTC. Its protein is CATSERGSPRETQYF.

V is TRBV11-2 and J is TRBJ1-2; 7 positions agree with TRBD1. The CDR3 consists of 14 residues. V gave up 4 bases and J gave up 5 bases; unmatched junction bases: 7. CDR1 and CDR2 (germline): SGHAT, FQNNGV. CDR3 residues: CASSSVQGQYGYTF. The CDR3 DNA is TGTGCCAGCAGCTCGGTACAGGGGCAGTATGGCTACACCTTC.

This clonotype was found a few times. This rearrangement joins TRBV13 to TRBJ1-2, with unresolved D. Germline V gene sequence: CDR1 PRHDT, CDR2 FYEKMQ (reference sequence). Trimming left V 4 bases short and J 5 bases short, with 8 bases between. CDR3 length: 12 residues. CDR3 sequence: CASSSWAYGYTF. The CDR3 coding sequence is TGTGCCAGCAGCTCATGGGCGTATGGCTACACCTTC.

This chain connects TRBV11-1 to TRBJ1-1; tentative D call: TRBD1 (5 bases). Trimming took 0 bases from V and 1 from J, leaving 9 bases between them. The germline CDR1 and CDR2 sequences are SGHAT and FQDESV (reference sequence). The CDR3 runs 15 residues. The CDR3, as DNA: TGTGCCAGCAGCTTAGCGTGGCAGGGGAACACTGAAGCTTTCTTT. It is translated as CASSLAWQGNTEAFF.

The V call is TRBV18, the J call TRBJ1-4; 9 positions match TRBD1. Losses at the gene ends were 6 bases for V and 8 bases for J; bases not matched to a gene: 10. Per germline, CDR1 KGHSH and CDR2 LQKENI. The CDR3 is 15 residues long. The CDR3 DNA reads TGTGCCAGCTCGCCCGCCGGGACAGGGTACGAAAAACTGTTTTTT. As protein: CASSPAGTGYEKLFF.

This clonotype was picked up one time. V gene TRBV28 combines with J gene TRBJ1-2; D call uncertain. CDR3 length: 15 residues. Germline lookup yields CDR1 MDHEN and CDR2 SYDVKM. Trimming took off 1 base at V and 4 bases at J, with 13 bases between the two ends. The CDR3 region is CASSLSAGRAYGYTF. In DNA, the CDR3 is TGTGCCAGCAGTTTATCTGCAGGTCGAGCCTATGGCTACACCTTC.

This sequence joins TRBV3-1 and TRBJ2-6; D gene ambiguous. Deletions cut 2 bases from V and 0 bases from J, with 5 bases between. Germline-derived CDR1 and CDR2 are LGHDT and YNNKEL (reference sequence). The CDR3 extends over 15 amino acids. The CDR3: CASSQQISGANVLTF. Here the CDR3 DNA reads TGTGCCAGCAGCCAACAGATCTCTGGGGCCAACGTCCTGACTTTC. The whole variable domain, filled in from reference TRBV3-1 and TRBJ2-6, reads DTAVSQTPKYLVTQMGNDKSIKCEQNLGHDTMYWYKQDSKKFLKIMFSYNNKELIINETVPNRFSPKSPDKAHLNLHINSLELGDSAVYFCASSQQISGANVLTFGAGSRLTVL.

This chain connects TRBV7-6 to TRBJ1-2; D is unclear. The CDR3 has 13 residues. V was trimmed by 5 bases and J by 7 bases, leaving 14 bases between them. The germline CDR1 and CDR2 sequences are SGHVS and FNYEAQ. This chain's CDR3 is CASSPGNGSGYTF. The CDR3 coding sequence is TGTGCCAGCAGCCCAGGAAATGGGTCTGGCTACACCTTC.

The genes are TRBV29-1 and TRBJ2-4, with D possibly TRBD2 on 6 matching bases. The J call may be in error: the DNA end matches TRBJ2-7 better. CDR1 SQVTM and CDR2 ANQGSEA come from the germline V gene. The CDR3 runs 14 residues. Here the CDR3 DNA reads TGCAGCGTTGAGGTGGAGGGACCGCCCTACGAGCAGTACTTC. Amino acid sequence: CSVEVEGPPYEQYF.

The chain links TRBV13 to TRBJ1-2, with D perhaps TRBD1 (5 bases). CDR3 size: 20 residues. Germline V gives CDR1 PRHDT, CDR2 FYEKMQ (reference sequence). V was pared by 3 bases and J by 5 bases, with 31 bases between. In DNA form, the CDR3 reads TGTGCCAGCAGCTTCGACTACATGGTCGGAGGGCATGGGGGGAATTATGGCTACACCTTC. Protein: CASSFDYMVGGHGGNYGYTF.

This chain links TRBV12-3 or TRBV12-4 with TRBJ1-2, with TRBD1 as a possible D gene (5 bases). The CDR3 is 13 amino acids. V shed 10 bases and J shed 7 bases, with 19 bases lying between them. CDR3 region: CAIEGTDGTGYTF. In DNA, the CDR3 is TGTGCCATAGAAGGGACGGATGGTACTGGCTACACCTTC.